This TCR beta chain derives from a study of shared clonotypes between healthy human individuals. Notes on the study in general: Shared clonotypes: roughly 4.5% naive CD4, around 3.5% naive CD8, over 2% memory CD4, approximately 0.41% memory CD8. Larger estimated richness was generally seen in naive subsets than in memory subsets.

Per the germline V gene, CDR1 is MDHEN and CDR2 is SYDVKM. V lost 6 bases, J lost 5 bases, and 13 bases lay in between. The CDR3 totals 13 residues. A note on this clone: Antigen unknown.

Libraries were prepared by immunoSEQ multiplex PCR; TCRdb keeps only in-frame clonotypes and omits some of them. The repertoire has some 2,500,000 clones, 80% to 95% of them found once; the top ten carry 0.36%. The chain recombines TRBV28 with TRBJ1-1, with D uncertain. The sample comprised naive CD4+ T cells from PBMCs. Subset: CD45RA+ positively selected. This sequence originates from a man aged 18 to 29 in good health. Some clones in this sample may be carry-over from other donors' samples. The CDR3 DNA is TGTGCCAGCAGAAATGGTGGTGGAACTGAAGCTTTCTTT. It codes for CASRNGGGTEAFF.